This T cell receptor (beta chain) is from a study of early T cells in non-severe SARS-CoV-2 infection. MiXCR, run by TCRdb on the 5' RACE reads, gives a single entry per CDR3 protein. The sample lists about 49,000 distinct CDR3 sequences; 12% were seen once. There are many counts of this clonotype. The CDR3 has 13 residues. V was clipped by 7 bases and J by 4 bases, with 11 bases between them. Germline CDR1 and CDR2: LNHDA and SQIVND (reference sequence). The specimen comprised whole blood, sampled at baseline. The clonotype comes from an adult who was a healthcare worker with PCR-confirmed SARS-CoV-2 infection or an uninfected control (not recorded which). This sequence joins TRBV19 and TRBJ2-1, with a tentative D call TRBD1 (5 bases). The CDR3 sequence: CASMGLSYNEQFF. For the CDR3, the DNA is TGTGCCAGTATGGGGCTTTCTTACAATGAGCAGTTCTTC. The whole variable domain, remainder taken from reference TRBV19 and TRBJ2-1, is DGGITQSPKYLFRKEGQNVTLSCEQNLNHDAMYWYRQDPGQGLRLIYYSQIVNDFQKGDIAEGYSVSREKKESFPLTVTSAQKNPTAFYLCASMGLSYNEQFFGPGTRLTVL.